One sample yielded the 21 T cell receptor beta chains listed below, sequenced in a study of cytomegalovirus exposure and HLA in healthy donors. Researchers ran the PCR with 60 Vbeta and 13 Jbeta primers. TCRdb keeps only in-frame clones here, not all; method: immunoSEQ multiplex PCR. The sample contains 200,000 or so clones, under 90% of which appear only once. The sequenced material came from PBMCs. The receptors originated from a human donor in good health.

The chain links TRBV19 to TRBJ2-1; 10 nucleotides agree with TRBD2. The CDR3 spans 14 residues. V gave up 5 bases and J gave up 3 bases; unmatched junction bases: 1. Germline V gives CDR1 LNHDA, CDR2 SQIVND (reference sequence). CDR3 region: CASSPSGGYNEQFF. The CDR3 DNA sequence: TGTGCCAGTAGTCCTAGCGGGGGCTACAATGAGCAGTTCTTC. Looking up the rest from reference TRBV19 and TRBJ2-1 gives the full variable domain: DGGITQSPKYLFRKEGQNVTLSCEQNLNHDAMYWYRQDPGQGLRLIYYSQIVNDFQKGDIAEGYSVSREKKESFPLTVTSAQKNPTAFYLCASSPSGGYNEQFFGPGTRLTVL.

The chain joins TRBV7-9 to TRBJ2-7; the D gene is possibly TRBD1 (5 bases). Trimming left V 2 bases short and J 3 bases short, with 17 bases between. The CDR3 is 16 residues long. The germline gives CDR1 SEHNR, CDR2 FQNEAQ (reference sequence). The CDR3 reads CASSLYRRERIYEQYF. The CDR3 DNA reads TGTGCCAGCAGCTTATACAGGCGAGAGCGAATCTACGAGCAGTACTTC.

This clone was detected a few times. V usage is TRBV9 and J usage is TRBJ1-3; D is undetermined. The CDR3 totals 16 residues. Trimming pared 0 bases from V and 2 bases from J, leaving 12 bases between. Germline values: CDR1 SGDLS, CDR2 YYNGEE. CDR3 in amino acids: CASSVDAPGPGNTIYF. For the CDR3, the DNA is TGTGCCAGCAGCGTAGACGCCCCAGGCCCTGGAAACACCATATATTTT.

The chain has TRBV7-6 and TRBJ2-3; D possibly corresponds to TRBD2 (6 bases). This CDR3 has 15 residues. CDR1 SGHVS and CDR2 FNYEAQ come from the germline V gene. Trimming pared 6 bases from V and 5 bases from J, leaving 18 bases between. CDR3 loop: CASSLTAGKGDTQYF. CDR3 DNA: TGTGCCAGCAGTCTCACGGCGGGAAAGGGAGATACGCAGTATTTT.

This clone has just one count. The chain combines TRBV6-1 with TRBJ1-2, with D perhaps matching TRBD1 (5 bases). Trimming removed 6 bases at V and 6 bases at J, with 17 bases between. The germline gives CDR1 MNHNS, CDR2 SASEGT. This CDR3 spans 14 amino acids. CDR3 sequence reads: CASRPLAGGDGYTF. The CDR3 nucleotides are TGTGCCAGCAGACCCCTGGCCGGGGGGGATGGCTACACCTTC.

CDR3 sequence reads: CASSPGQGVGGYTF. The CDR3 DNA reads as TGTGCCAGCAGTCCCGGACAGGGGGTTGGTGGCTACACCTTC. V and J are TRBV28 and TRBJ1-2; 10 bases line up with TRBD1. Germline loops: CDR1 MDHEN, CDR2 SYDVKM. Losses at the gene ends were 5 bases for V and 7 bases for J; bases not matched to a gene: 7. This CDR3 spans 14 amino acids.

The CDR3 nucleotides are TGTGCCAGCTCACCAAACAGGGGTTTCAACTATGGCTACACCTTC. This gives the protein CASSPNRGFNYGYTF. The rearrangement links TRBV18 to TRBJ1-2; 7 bases are a match to TRBD1. This CDR3 comprises 15 residues. J lost 2 bases, V lost 2 bases, and 5 bases had no gene match. The germline V gene encodes CDR1 KGHSH and CDR2 LQKENI.

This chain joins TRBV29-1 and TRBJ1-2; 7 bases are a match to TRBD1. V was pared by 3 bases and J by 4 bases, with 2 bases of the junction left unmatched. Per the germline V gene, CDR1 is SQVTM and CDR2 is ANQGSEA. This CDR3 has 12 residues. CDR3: CSVEDRSYGYTF. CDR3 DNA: TGCAGCGTTGAGGACAGGAGCTATGGCTACACCTTC.

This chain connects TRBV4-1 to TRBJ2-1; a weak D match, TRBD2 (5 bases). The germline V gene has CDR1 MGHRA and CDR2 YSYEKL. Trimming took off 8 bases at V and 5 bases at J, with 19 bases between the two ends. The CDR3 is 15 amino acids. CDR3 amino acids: CASSPVAGVNNEQFF. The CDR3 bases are TGCGCCAGCTCCCCTGTTGCGGGCGTGAACAATGAGCAGTTCTTC.

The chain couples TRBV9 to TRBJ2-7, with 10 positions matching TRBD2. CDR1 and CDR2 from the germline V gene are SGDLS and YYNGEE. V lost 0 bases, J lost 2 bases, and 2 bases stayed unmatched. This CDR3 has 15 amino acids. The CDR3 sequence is CASSVATSGTYEQYF. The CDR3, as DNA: TGTGCCAGCAGCGTAGCTACTAGCGGGACCTACGAGCAGTACTTC.

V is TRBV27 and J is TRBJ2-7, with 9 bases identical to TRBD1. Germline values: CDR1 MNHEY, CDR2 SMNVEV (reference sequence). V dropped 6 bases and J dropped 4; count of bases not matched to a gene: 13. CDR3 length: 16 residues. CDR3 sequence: CASRQQGAGRFYEQYF. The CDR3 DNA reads TGTGCCAGCAGACAACAGGGGGCAGGAAGGTTTTACGAGCAGTACTTC.

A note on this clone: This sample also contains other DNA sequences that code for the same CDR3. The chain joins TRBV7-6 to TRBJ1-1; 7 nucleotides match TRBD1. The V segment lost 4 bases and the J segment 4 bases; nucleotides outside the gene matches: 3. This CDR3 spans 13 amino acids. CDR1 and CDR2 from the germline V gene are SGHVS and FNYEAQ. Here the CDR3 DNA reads TGTGCCAGCAGCTCATCAGGGGGCACTGAAGCTTTCTTT. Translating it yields CASSSSGGTEAFF.

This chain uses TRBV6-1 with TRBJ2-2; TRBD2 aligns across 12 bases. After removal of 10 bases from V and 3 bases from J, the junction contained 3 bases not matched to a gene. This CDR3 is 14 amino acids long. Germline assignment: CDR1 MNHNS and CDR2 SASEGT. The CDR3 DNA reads TGTGCCATTAGACTAGCGGGAGACACCGGGGAGCTGTTTTTT. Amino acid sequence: CAIRLAGDTGELFF.

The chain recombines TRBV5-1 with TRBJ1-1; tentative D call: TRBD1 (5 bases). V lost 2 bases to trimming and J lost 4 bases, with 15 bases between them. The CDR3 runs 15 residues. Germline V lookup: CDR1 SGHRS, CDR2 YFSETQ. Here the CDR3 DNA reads TGCGCCAGCAGCTTCCCCGGGGGAACCGGCACTGAAGCTTTCTTT. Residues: CASSFPGGTGTEAFF.

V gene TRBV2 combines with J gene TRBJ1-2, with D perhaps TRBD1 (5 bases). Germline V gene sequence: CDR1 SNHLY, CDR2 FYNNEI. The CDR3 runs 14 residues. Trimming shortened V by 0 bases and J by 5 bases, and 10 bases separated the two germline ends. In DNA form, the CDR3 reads TGTGCCAGCAGTGAAGCGAGGGGAGGTTATGGCTACACCTTC. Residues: CASSEARGGYGYTF.

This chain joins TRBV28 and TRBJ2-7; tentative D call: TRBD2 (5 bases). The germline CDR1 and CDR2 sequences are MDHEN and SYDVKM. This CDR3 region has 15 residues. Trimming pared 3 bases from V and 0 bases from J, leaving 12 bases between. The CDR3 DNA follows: TGTGCCAGCAGTTTCCCTGACGGAGGCTCCTACGAGCAGTACTTC. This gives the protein CASSFPDGGSYEQYF.

DNA for the CDR3: TGTGCCAGCACGGCCAGGGAGGTTACGCAGTATTTT. It specifies CASTAREVTQYF. This sequence joins TRBV6-4 and TRBJ2-3; tentatively, D is TRBD2 (6 bases). This CDR3 contains 12 residues. The germline V gene encodes CDR1 MRHNA and CDR2 SNTAGT. V was cut by 7 bases and J by 8 bases, with 13 bases left in between.

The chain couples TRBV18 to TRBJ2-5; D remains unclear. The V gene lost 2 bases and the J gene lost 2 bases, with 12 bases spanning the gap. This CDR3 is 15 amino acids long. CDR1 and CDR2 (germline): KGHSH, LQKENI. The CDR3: CASSPFITVQETQYF. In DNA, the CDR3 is TGTGCCAGCTCACCATTCATCACAGTACAAGAGACCCAGTACTTC.

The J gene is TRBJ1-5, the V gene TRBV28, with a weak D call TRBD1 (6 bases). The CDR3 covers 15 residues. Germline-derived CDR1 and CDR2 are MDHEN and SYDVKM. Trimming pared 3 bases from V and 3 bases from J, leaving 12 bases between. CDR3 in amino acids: CASSFLAGDNQPQHF. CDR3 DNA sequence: TGTGCCAGCAGTTTTTTAGCAGGGGACAATCAGCCCCAGCATTTT. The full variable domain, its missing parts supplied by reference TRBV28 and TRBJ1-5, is DVKVTQSSRYLVKRTGEKVFLECVQDMDHENMFWYRQDPGLGLRLIYFSYDVKMKEKGDIPEGYSVSREKKERFSLILESASTNQTSMYLCASSFLAGDNQPQHFGDGTRLSIL.

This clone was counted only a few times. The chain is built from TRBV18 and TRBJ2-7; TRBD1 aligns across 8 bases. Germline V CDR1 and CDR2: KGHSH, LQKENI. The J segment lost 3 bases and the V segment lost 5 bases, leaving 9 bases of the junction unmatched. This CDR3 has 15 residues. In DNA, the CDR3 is TGTGCCAGCTCATACGACCGGGACAGGAGCTACGAGCAGTACTTC. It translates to CASSYDRDRSYEQYF.

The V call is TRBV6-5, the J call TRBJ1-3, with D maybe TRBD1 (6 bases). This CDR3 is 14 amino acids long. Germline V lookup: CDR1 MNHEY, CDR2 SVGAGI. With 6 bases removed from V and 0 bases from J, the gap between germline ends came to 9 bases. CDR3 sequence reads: CASSSTGSGNTIYF. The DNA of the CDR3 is TGTGCCAGCAGCTCGACAGGCTCTGGAAACACCATATATTTT.